The 10 T cell receptor beta chains below were found in one sample sequenced in a study of T cell repertoires in cytomegalovirus infection (dated by TCRdb to between 2017 and 2020). The instrument was an Illumina HiSeq 1500. In TCRdb, the public reads were trimmed at Q25 with fastp and aligned with MiXCR, with productive beta chains retained. Each CDR3 protein appears once, grouped with its most common genes and DNA. The sample has more than 500,000 distinct CDR3 sequences on record, approximately 17% of them singletons. 20% to 30% of the sample comes from the top ten. The specimen was CD8+ T cells from PBMCs. The receptors shown here come from a human donor in good health (CMV status not recorded). Some clones in this sample may be carry-over from other donors' samples.

This clonotype came up a few times. The chain employs TRBV7-9 and TRBJ2-7, with 14 bases fitting TRBD2. V was pared by 8 bases and J by 2 bases, with 8 bases of the junction left unmatched. Germline-derived CDR1 and CDR2 are SEHNR and FQNEAQ (reference sequence). The CDR3 runs 16 residues. CDR3 DNA: TGTGCCAGCGCGGGGACTAGCGGGAGAACCACCTACGAGCAGTACTTC. Its translation is CASAGTSGRTTYEQYF.

This clonotype was counted a few times. V gene TRBV27 combines with J gene TRBJ2-3, with 10 nucleotides matching TRBD2. The CDR3 has 15 residues. V lost 6 bases, J lost 3 bases, and 6 bases stayed unmatched. CDR1 and CDR2 (germline): MNHEY, SMNVEV (reference sequence). The CDR3 DNA follows: TGTGCCAGCAGCTCAAGCGGGAGGGGTACAGATACGCAGTATTTT. This translates into CASSSSGRGTDTQYF.

The rearrangement links TRBV20-1 to TRBJ2-7; 10 bases map to TRBD2. The V gene end was trimmed by 1 base and the J gene end by 0 bases; junction bases not matched to a gene: 6. This CDR3 contains 16 residues. Germline V gives CDR1 DFQATT, CDR2 SNEGSKA (reference sequence). CDR3 residues: CSARVLAGVLSYEQYF. Here the CDR3 DNA reads TGCAGTGCTAGAGTTCTAGCGGGAGTCCTCTCCTACGAGCAGTACTTC.

This clonotype was recorded a few times. V gene TRBV28 combines with J gene TRBJ2-3, with TRBD2 identical over 7 bases. Germline CDR1 and CDR2: MDHEN and SYDVKM. Trimming at V came to 6 bases and at J to 2 bases, leaving 8 bases not matched to a gene. CDR3 length equals 15 residues. The CDR3 loop is CASSVGLAVTDTQYF. CDR3 DNA: TGTGCCAGCAGCGTGGGGCTAGCGGTCACAGATACGCAGTATTTT.

On this clonotype itself: A much larger clone is a single base away; this may be a read error. This chain joins TRBV4-1 and TRBJ2-7, with D possibly TRBD2 on 6 matching bases. Trimming left V 6 bases short and J 2 bases short, with 14 bases between. Germline V gene sequence: CDR1 MGHRA, CDR2 YSYEKL. There are 14 residues in the CDR3. This CDR3 reads CASRADQRAYEQYF. The CDR3 bases are TGCGCCAGCAGAGCTGACCAGCGGGCCTACGAGCAGTACTTC.

This clonotype has a count of ten or more. The gene calls are TRBV20-1 and TRBJ2-3; 13 bases are shared with TRBD2. Trimming took 0 bases from V and 8 from J; bases not matched to a gene: 5. The CDR3 covers 15 residues. Germline V gene sequence: CDR1 DFQATT, CDR2 SNEGSKA (reference sequence). The CDR3 loop is CSARDQRLAGGTQYF. For the CDR3, the DNA is TGCAGTGCTAGAGATCAGAGACTAGCGGGGGGTACGCAGTATTTT.

This clonotype was seen many times. V gene TRBV5-6 combines with J gene TRBJ2-1; D is tentatively TRBD1 or TRBD2 (5 bases each). V was trimmed by 1 base and J by 0 bases, leaving 14 bases between them. The germline V gene encodes CDR1 SGHDT and CDR2 YYEEEE. CDR3 length: 17 amino acids. Written as DNA, the CDR3 is TGTGCCAGCAGCTTGTTGGGGACCTCTAGCTCCTACAATGAGCAGTTCTTC. This gives the protein CASSLLGTSSSYNEQFF. The full variable domain, with the rest looked up from reference TRBV5-6 and TRBJ2-1, is DAGVTQSPTHLIKTRGQQVTLRCSPKSGHDTVSWYQQALGQGPQFIFQYYEEEERQRGNFPDRFSGHQFPNYSSELNVNALLLGDSALYLCASSLLGTSSSYNEQFFGPGTRLTVL.

The chain has TRBV3-1 and TRBJ1-2; D gene uncertain. With 1 base removed from V and 11 bases from J, the gap between germline ends came to 8 bases. From germline, CDR1 is LGHDT and CDR2 YNNKEL (reference sequence). This CDR3 region has 11 residues. CDR3 DNA sequence: TGTGCCAGCAGCCAAGGGACTGAATACACCTTC. This encodes CASSQGTEYTF.

This clonotype was picked up many times. The chain is built from TRBV12-3 or TRBV12-4 and TRBJ1-5, with 9 bases identical to TRBD1. V gave up 5 bases and J gave up 4 bases; unmatched junction bases: 9. This CDR3 has 16 amino acids. For the CDR3, the DNA is TGTGCCAGCAGTCTTTCCCGGGACAGGGTGAATCAGCCCCAGCATTTT. The encoded protein is CASSLSRDRVNQPQHF.

This clonotype was seen more than once but under ten times. The chain has TRBV27 and TRBJ1-3; TRBD1 might be the D (6 bases). Looked up from germline, CDR1 is MNHEY and CDR2 is SMNVEV (reference sequence). V was cut by 5 bases and J by 0 bases, with 14 bases left in between. The CDR3 has 16 residues. Here the CDR3 reads CASSTRDTRSGNTIYF. The CDR3 DNA sequence: TGTGCCAGCAGTACAAGGGACACCCGCTCTGGAAACACCATATATTTT.